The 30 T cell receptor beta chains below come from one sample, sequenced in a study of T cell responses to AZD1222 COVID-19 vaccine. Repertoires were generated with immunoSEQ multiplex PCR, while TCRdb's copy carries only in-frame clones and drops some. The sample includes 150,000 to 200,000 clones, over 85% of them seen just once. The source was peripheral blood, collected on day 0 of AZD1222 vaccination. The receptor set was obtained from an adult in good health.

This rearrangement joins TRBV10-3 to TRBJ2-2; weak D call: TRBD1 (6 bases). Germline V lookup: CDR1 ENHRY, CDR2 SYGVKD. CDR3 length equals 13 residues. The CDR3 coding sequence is TGTGCGCTCCGCCAGGGGATCACCGGGGAGCTGTTTTTT. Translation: CALRQGITGELFF.

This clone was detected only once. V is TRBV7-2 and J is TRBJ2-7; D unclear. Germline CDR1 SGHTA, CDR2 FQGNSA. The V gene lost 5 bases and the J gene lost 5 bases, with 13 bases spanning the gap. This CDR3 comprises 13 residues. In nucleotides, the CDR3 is TGTGCCAGCAGCGACAAACAGTACGACGAGCAGTACTTC. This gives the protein CASSDKQYDEQYF.

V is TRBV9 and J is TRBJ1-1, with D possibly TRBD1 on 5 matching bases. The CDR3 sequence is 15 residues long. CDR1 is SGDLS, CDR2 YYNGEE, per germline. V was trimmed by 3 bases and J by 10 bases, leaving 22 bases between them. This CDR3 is CASSATPIEGSAAFF. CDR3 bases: TGTGCCAGCAGCGCCACCCCAATCGAGGGGTCGGCAGCTTTCTTT.

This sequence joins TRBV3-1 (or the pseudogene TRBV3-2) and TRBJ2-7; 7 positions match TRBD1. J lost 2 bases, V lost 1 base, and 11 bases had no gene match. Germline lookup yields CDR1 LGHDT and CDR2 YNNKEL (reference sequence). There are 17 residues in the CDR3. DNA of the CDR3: TGTGCCAGCAGCCAAGGTCACAGGGGAAAGGTGGCCTACGAGCAGTACTTC. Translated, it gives CASSQGHRGKVAYEQYF.

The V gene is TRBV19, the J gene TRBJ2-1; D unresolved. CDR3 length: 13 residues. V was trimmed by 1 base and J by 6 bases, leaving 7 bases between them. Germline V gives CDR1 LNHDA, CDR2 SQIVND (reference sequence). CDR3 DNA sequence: TGTGCCAGTAGTATAGCCGTCTTCAATGAGCAGTTCTTC. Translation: CASSIAVFNEQFF.

CDR3 region: CASSLTAGNTEAFF. The CDR3 coding sequence is TGCGCCAGCAGCCTGACTGCGGGCAACACTGAAGCTTTCTTT. This chain links TRBV5-1 with TRBJ1-1; no reliable D call. The germline CDR1 and CDR2 sequences are SGHRS and YFSETQ. V lost 4 bases and J lost 2, with 12 bases in between. The CDR3 runs 14 residues.

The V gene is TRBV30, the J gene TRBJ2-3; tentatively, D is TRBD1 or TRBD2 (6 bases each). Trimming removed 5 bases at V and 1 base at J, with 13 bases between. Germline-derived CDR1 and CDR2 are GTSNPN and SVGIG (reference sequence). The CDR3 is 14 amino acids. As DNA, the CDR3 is TGTGCCTGGGACCGGGGGACACGCACAGATACGCAGTATTTT. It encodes CAWDRGTRTDTQYF.

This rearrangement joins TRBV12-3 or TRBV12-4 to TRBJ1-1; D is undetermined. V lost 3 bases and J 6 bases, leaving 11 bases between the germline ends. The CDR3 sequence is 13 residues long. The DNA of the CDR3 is TGTGCCAGCAGTTTTGGGCAGCTATCTGAAGCTTTCTTT. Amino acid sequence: CASSFGQLSEAFF.

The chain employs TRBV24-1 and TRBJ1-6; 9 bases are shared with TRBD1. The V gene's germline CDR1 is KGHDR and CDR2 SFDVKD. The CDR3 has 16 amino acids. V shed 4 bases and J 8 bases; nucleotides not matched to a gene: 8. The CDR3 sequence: CATSDPNRDRDSPLHF. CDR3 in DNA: TGTGCCACCAGTGACCCTAACCGGGACAGGGATTCACCCCTCCACTTT.

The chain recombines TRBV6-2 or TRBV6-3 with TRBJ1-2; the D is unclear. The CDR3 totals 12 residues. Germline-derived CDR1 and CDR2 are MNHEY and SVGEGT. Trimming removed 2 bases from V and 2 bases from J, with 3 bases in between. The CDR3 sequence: CASSYVNYGYTF. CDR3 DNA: TGTGCCAGCAGTTACGTGAACTATGGCTACACCTTC.

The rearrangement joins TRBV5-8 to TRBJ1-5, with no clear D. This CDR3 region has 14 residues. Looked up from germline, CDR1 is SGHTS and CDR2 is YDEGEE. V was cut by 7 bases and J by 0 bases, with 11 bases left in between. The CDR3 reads CASGYENSNQPQHF. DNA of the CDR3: TGTGCCAGCGGCTACGAGAATAGCAATCAGCCCCAGCATTTT.

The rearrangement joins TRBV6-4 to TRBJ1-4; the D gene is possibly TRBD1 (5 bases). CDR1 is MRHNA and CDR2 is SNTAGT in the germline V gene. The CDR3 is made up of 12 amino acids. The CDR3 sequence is CFGDCTNEKLFF. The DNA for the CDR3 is TGTTTCGGGGACTGTACTAATGAAAAACTGTTTTTT.

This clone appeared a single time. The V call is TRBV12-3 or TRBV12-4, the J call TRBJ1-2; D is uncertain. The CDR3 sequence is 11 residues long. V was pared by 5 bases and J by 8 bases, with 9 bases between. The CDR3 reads CASSIRLGYTF. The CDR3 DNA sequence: TGTGCCAGCAGTATTCGGCTCGGCTACACCTTC.

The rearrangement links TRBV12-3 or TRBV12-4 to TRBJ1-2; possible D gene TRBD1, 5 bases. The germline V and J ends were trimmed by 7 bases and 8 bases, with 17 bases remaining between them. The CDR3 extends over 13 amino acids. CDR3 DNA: TGTGCCAGCACCTTGGGGGGAAGGAGCGGCTACACCTTC. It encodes CASTLGGRSGYTF.

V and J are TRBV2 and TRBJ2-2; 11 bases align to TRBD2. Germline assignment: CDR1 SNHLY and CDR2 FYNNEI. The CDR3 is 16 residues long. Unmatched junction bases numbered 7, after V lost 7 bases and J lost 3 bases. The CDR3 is CASIRGTSGYTGELFF. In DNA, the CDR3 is TGTGCCAGCATCCGAGGGACTAGCGGTTACACCGGGGAGCTGTTTTTT.

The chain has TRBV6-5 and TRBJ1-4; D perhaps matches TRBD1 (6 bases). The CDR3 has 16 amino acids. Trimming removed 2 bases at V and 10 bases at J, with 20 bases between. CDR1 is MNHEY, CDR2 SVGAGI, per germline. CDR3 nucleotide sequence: TGTGCCAGCAGTTACAAGGCTACGGGGGGAGGGGGAAAACTGTTTTTT. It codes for CASSYKATGGGGKLFF.

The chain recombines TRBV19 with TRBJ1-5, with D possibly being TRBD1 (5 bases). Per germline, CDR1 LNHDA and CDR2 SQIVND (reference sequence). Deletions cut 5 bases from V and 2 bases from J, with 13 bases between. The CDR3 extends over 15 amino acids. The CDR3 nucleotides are TGTGCCAGTAGTCTAGTCGTGGGGGGCAATCAGCCCCAGCATTTT. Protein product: CASSLVVGGNQPQHF.

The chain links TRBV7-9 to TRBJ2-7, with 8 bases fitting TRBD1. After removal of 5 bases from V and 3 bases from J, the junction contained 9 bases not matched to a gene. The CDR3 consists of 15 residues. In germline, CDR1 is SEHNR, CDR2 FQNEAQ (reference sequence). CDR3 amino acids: CASSPNGQGIYEQYF. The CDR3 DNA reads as TGTGCCAGCAGCCCGAACGGACAGGGAATCTACGAGCAGTACTTC.

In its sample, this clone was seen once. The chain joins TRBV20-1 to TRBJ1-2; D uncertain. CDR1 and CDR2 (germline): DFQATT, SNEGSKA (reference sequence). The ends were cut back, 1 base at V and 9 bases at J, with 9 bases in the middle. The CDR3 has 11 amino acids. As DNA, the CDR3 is TGCAGTGCTAGAGTGGCCACTCGCTACACCTTC. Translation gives CSARVATRYTF.

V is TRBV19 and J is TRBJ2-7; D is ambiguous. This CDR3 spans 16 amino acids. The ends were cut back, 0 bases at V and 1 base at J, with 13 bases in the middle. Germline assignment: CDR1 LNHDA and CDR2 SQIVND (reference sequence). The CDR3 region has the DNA TGTGCCAGTAGTATAGATCGGGCATCCTTATCCTACGAGCAGTACTTC. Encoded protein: CASSIDRASLSYEQYF.

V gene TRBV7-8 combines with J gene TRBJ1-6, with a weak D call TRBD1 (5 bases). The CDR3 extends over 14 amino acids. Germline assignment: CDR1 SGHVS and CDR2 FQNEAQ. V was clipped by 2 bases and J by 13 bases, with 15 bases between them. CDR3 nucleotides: TGTGCCAGCAGCTTAAATGGGGCCGGGAAGCCCCTCCACTTT. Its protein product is CASSLNGAGKPLHF.

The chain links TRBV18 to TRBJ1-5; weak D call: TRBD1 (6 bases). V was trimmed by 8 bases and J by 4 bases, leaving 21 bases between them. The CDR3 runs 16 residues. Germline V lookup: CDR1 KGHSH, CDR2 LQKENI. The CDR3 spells CASAALADSPNQPQHF. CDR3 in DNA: TGTGCCAGCGCAGCTTTAGCGGACAGCCCGAATCAGCCCCAGCATTTT.

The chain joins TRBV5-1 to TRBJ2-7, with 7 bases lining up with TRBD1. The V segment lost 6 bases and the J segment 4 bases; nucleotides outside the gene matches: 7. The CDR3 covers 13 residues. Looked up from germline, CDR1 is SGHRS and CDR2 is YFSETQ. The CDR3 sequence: CASTRDRNYEQYF. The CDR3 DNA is TGCGCCAGCACACGGGACAGAAATTACGAGCAGTACTTC. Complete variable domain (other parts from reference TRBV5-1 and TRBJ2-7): KAGVTQTPRYLIKTRGQQVTLSCSPISGHRSVSWYQQTPGQGLQFLFEYFSETQRNKGNFPGRFSGRQFSNSRSEMNVSTLELGDSALYLCASTRDRNYEQYFGPGTRLTVT.

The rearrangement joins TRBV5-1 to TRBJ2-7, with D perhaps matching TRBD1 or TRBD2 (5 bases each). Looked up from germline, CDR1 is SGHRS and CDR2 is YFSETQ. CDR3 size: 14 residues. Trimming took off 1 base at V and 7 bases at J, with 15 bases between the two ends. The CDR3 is CASSLSGTMREQYF. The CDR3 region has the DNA TGCGCCAGCAGCTTGTCCGGGACGATGAGAGAGCAGTACTTC.

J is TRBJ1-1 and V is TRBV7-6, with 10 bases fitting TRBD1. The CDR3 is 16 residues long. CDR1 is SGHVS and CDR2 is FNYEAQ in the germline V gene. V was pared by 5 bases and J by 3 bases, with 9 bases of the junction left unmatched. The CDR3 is CASSPGTGVLDTEAFF. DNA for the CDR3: TGTGCCAGCAGCCCCGGGACAGGGGTCTTGGACACTGAAGCTTTCTTT.

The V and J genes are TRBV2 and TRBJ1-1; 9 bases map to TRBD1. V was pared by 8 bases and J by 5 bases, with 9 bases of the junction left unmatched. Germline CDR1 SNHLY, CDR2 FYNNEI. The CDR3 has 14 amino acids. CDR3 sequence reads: CASLTEGQGTEAFF. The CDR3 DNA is TGTGCCAGCCTTACCGAGGGACAGGGTACTGAAGCTTTCTTT.

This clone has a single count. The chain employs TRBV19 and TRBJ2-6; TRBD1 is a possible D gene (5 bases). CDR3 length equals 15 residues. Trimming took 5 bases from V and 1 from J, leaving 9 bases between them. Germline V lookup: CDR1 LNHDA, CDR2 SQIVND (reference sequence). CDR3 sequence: CASSWQGSGANVLTF. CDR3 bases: TGTGCCAGTAGTTGGCAGGGTTCTGGGGCCAACGTCCTGACTTTC. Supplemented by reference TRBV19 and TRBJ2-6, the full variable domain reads DGGITQSPKYLFRKEGQNVTLSCEQNLNHDAMYWYRQDPGQGLRLIYYSQIVNDFQKGDIAEGYSVSREKKESFPLTVTSAQKNPTAFYLCASSWQGSGANVLTFGAGSRLTVL.

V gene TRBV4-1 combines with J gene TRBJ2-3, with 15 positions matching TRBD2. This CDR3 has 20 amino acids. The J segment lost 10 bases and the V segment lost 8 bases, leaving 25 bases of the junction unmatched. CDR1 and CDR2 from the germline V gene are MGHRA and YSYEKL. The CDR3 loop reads CASSDHPVGLAGGWTTSQYF. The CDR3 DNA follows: TGCGCCAGCTCCGACCATCCCGTGGGACTAGCGGGGGGCTGGACCACTTCGCAGTATTTT.

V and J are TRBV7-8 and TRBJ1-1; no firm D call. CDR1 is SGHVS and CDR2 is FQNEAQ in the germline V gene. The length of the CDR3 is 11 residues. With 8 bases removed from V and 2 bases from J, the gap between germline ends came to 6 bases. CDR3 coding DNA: TGTGCCAGCCGCAGCAACACTGAAGCTTTCTTT. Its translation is CASRSNTEAFF.

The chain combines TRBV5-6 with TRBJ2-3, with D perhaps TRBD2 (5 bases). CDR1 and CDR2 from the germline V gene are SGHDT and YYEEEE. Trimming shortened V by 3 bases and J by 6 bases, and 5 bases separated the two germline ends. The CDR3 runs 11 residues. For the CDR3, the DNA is TGTGCCAGCAGCTCGGGGGATACGCAGTATTTT. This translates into CASSSGDTQYF.